The following is a TCR beta chain sequence with its context. Some clones are missing from TCRdb's copy, which holds only in-frame ones; the method was immunoSEQ multiplex PCR. The sample shows a few hundred thousand clones, over 75% of them seen only once. This specimen belongs to a study of blood T cell repertoires in COVID-19. The CDR3 loop spans 13 amino acids. The germline V and J ends were trimmed by 5 bases and 11 bases, with 15 bases remaining between them. Material: peripheral blood. The origin of this receptor is a human donor with COVID-19, enrolled during active disease. The donor label of this sample is uncertain. The chain links TRBV12-3 or TRBV12-4 to TRBJ1-4, with D maybe TRBD1 (5 bases). CDR3 sequence reads: CASSRDGREKLFF. The CDR3 nucleotides are TGTGCCAGCAGTCGGGACGGGAGGGAGAAACTGTTTTTT.